The rows below give T cell receptor beta chains drawn from one sample of a study of cytomegalovirus exposure and HLA in healthy donors. Libraries were prepared by immunoSEQ multiplex PCR; TCRdb keeps only in-frame clonotypes and omits some of them. The table lists 73,000 or so clones, 70% to 90% of them singletons, with approximately 6.2% in the top ten. The source material was PBMCs. The receptors derive from a human donor in good health. Both conserved end residues are part of each CDR3. The D gene is left open where the match is weak. The size entry is marked missing in some rows and otherwise reads once, few, many or a size class.

TRBJ2-1	NA	NA	TRBV21-1	TGTGCCAGCACTCGACTAGCGGGGGGCCCGAGCTCCTACAATGAGCAGTTCTTC	CASTRLAGGPSSYNEQFF
TRBJ1-2	NA	NA	TRBV28	TGTGCCAGCAGTTCTGCTGTGGGCGCAAACGGCTATGGCTACACCTTC	CASSSAVGANGYGYTF
TRBJ2-7	NA	NA	TRBV5-8	TGTGCCAGCAGCTCCCGAGGGGGTCGAGAGCAGTACTTC	CASSSRGGREQYF
TRBJ2-1	NA	NA	TRBV28	TGTGCCAGCCAGGAGGACTCCTACAATGAGCAGTTCTTC	CASQEDSYNEQFF
TRBJ2-7	NA	NA	TRBV5-4	TGTGCCAGCAGCGACCCACGGGCTAGCGTCGGGGGAGAGCAGTACTTC	CASSDPRASVGGEQYF
TRBJ2-3	TRBD2	few	TRBV29-1	TGCAGCGTTGAGGGAACTAGCGGGGGGAGCACAGATACGCAGTATTTT	CSVEGTSGGSTDTQYF
TRBJ2-7	TRBD1	NA	TRBV7-2	TGTGCCAGCAGCCTCGGGACAGCCTACGAGCAGTACTTC	CASSLGTAYEQYF
TRBJ1-4	NA	NA	TRBV25-1	TGTGCCAGCAGTGAGAACAACCGGGATGAAAAACTGTTTTTT	CASSENNRDEKLFF
TRBJ1-5	TRBD1	NA	TRBV10-3	TGTGCCATCGCACAGGGGGCAGATCAGCCCCAGCATTTT	CAIAQGADQPQHF
TRBJ2-1	TRBD1	NA	TRBV19	TGTGCCAGTAGTATGGTCAGGGGGTTAAATGAGCAGTTCTTC	CASSMVRGLNEQFF
TRBJ2-1	TRBD2	NA	TRBV5-6	TGTGCCAGCAGCGGCGGGACTAGCGGGAACAATGAGCAGTTCTTC	CASSGGTSGNNEQFF
TRBJ2-3	NA	NA	TRBV7-3	TGTTCCAGCAGCTCTATAGAGGGTACGCAGTATTTT	CSSSSIEGTQYF
TRBJ1-2	NA	NA	TRBV28	TGTGCCAGCAGAAGGGACTCTCTCTATGGCTACACCTTC	CASRRDSLYGYTF
TRBJ1-1	NA	NA	TRBV11-2	TGTGCCAGCAGCAGAGCAGGAATCTTGAACACTGAAGCTTTCTTT	CASSRAGILNTEAFF
TRBJ1-4	NA	NA	TRBV5-1	TGCGCCAGCAGCCAAGAGGCAACTAATGAAAAACTGTTTTTT	CASSQEATNEKLFF
TRBJ2-7	NA	NA	TRBV6-4	TGTGCCAGCATGGTCTTACGGGGATCCTACGAGCAGTACTTC	CASMVLRGSYEQYF
TRBJ2-7	TRBD1	few	TRBV29-1	TGCAGCGTCGGGGACAGGAGTACCTACGAGCAGTACTTC	CSVGDRSTYEQYF
TRBJ1-4	TRBD1	few	TRBV6-5	TGTGCCAGCAGTCTAACCAGGGGGGTAGGCGAAAAACTGTTTTTT	CASSLTRGVGEKLFF
TRBJ2-2	TRBD1	NA	TRBV19	TGTGCCAGTACCTCGACAGGGGCCGGGGAGCTGTTTTTT	CASTSTGAGELFF
TRBJ1-5	NA	few	TRBV4-1	TGCGCCAGCAGCCAAGATGCCTATAGCAATCAGCCCCAGCATTTT	CASSQDAYSNQPQHF
TRBJ1-2	TRBD1	NA	TRBV28	TGTGCCAGCAGTAGCCTACAGGGGGGTCGTGGCTACCCCTTC	CASSSLQGGRGYPF
TRBJ1-6	NA	NA	TRBV11-2	TGTGCCAGCAGCTTACAGGGATCAAATTCACCCCTCCACTTT	CASSLQGSNSPLHF
TRBJ2-3	NA	once	TRBV27	TGTGCCAGCAGTTTATCACCCCTTCAGCGTCCAGGCACAGATACGCAGTATTTT	CASSLSPLQRPGTDTQYF
TRBJ1-6	TRBD1	NA	TRBV5-1	TGCGCCAGTACCCCTACCGGGACAGGGGGTAATTCACCCCTCCACTTT	CASTPTGTGGNSPLHF
TRBJ2-1	NA	NA	TRBV21-1	TGTGCCAGCAGCACCAGACCCGAGCGGTGGCAGTTCTTC	CASSTRPERWQFF
TRBJ1-2	TRBD1	NA	TRBV7-2	TGTGCCAGCAGCTTAGGACAGGGATGGGGCTACACCTTC	CASSLGQGWGYTF
TRBJ2-7	TRBD1	NA	TRBV10-2	TGCGCCAGCAGTGGACAGGGCCTTTTATACGAGCAGTACTTC	CASSGQGLLYEQYF
TRBJ2-7	TRBD2	NA	TRBV11-2	TGTGCCAGCAGAGGAGTAGCGGGGAACTACGAGCAGTACTTC	CASRGVAGNYEQYF